This TCR beta chain was captured by sequencing in a study of beta chain features in type 1 diabetes. The authors reverse transcribed all of the isolated RNA, so sequencing captured expressed TCRB transcripts. The protocol was immunoSEQ multiplex PCR, while the TCRdb copy is restricted to in-frame clones and leaves out a portion. The data hold almost 350,000 clones, with about 18% observed a single time. This TCR was recovered from a woman under 30 in good health. Sequenced: naive CD4+ T cells from blood.

This CDR3 is CASSYSPYMNTEAFF. In nucleotides, the CDR3 is TGTGCCAGCAGTTACTCGCCGTACATGAACACTGAAGCTTTCTTT. V is TRBV6-5 and J is TRBJ1-1; D is unclear. The V end was cut by 0 bases, the J end by 0 bases, with 8 bases between. This CDR3 comprises 15 residues. Germline CDR1 is MNHEY and CDR2 is SVGAGI.